These 30 T cell receptor beta chains share one sample of origin, sequenced in a study of blood T cell repertoires in COVID-19. The repertoire was sequenced with immunoSEQ multiplex PCR; TCRdb's copy has only in-frame clones and lacks some. Among a few hundred thousand clones listed, more than 70% were seen once. Sequenced material: PBMCs or T cells enriched from blood (not recorded which). The receptors derive from a woman in her 40s with acute COVID-19.

The rearrangement joins TRBV6-5 to TRBJ1-6; the D is unclear. The V end lost 7 bases, the J end lost 7 bases, and 8 bases lay between the germline ends. This CDR3 is 12 amino acids long. Looked up from germline, CDR1 is MNHEY and CDR2 is SVGAGI. The CDR3 bases are TGTGCCAGCAAATCGGTAAATTCACCCCTCCACTTT. Its translation: CASKSVNSPLHF.

The chain joins TRBV28 to TRBJ1-4; D is unclear. Germline CDR1 reads MDHEN; CDR2 reads SYDVKM. This CDR3 is built from 13 residues. The V and J ends lost 5 bases and 11 bases respectively, with 15 bases between them. The CDR3 DNA is TGTGCCAGCAGTCCCGGGAGGACCACCAAACTGTTTTTT. Its protein is CASSPGRTTKLFF.

The CDR3 spells CASSLEVGLPYEQYF. DNA for the CDR3: TGCGCCAGCAGCTTGGAGGTGGGCCTTCCCTACGAGCAGTACTTC. The chain is built from TRBV5-1 and TRBJ2-7; D remains ambiguous. The ends were cut back, 0 bases at V and 2 bases at J, with 12 bases in the middle. The CDR3 spans 15 residues. Germline lookup yields CDR1 SGHRS and CDR2 YFSETQ.

In its sample, this clone was seen once. DNA of the CDR3: TGTGCCAGCAGCTTACCAGGATCCTCAAGGAACACTGAAGCTTTCTTT. Its translation: CASSLPGSSRNTEAFF. The chain carries TRBV5-6 and TRBJ1-1; D gene ambiguous. The CDR3 consists of 16 residues. In germline, CDR1 is SGHDT, CDR2 YYEEEE. Trimming stripped 2 bases from V and 1 base from J, with 15 bases between.

The rearrangement joins TRBV6-5 to TRBJ1-5; 7 nucleotides match TRBD1. The CDR3 is 15 residues long. Germline lookup yields CDR1 MNHEY and CDR2 SVGAGI. Germline trimming cut 0 bases from V and 4 bases from J; bases unmatched to any gene: 3. CDR3 coding DNA: TGTGCCAGCAGTTACTCGGACAGGCGTAATCAGCCCCAGCATTTT. It codes for CASSYSDRRNQPQHF.

The chain joins TRBV5-1 to TRBJ2-7; 7 bases match TRBD1. Germline CDR1 is SGHRS and CDR2 is YFSETQ. The V and J ends lost 5 bases and 3 bases, in that order; junction bases with no gene match: 8. The CDR3 is 14 residues long. The CDR3: CASRFDRAFYEQYF. CDR3 nucleotides: TGCGCCAGCAGATTCGACAGGGCTTTCTACGAGCAGTACTTC.

The chain employs TRBV5-1 and TRBJ2-1, with D perhaps TRBD2 (5 bases). Trimming shortened V by 1 base and J by 5 bases, and 10 bases separated the two germline ends. This CDR3 is 14 amino acids long. Germline CDR1 and CDR2: SGHRS and YFSETQ. CDR3: CASSLQFGNNEQFF. The CDR3 DNA is TGCGCCAGCAGCTTGCAATTCGGGAACAATGAGCAGTTCTTC. Based on the CDR3 plus reference TRBV5-1 and TRBJ2-1, the full variable domain is KAGVTQTPRYLIKTRGQQVTLSCSPISGHRSVSWYQQTPGQGLQFLFEYFSETQRNKGNFPGRFSGRQFSNSRSEMNVSTLELGDSALYLCASSLQFGNNEQFFGPGTRLTVL.

This clone was seen more than once but under ten times. This chain links TRBV7-8 with TRBJ2-2; no reliable D call. The CDR3 runs to 15 residues. V lost 1 base to trimming and J lost 0 bases, with 6 bases between them. In germline, CDR1 is SGHVS, CDR2 FQNEAQ. The CDR3 region has the DNA TGTGCCAGCAGCTTAGTTTCGGCGAACACCGGGGAGCTGTTTTTT. Protein: CASSLVSANTGELFF.

The rearrangement uses TRBV7-3 and TRBJ2-2; no clear D gene. Trimming cost V 1 base and J 6 bases, with 9 bases left between them. Looked up from germline, CDR1 is SGHTA and CDR2 is FQGTGA. The CDR3 length is 14 residues. The CDR3 region has the DNA TGTGCCAGCAGCTTAAGAACGAGGTCCGGGGAGCTGTTTTTT. It specifies CASSLRTRSGELFF.

The rearrangement uses TRBV6-5 and TRBJ1-2; D is uncertain. Trimming took 7 bases from V and 2 from J, leaving 14 bases between them. Per the germline V gene, CDR1 is MNHEY and CDR2 is SVGAGI. The CDR3 has 14 residues. The CDR3 sequence: CASTSGILNYGYTF. CDR3 sequence (DNA): TGTGCCAGCACTTCAGGCATATTAAACTATGGCTACACCTTC.

Only one count was recorded for this clone. The rearrangement joins TRBV29-1 to TRBJ1-2, with 11 positions matching TRBD1. CDR1 SQVTM and CDR2 ANQGSEA come from the germline V gene. V gave up 4 bases and J gave up 8 bases; unmatched junction bases: 12. This CDR3 contains 15 residues. The CDR3 loop is CSVGRTGGGLRGYTF. As DNA, the CDR3 is TGCAGCGTTGGCAGGACAGGGGGCGGTCTACGAGGCTACACCTTC. The full variable domain, rest sourced from reference TRBV29-1 and TRBJ1-2, is SAVISQKPSRDICQRGTSLTIQCQVDSQVTMMFWYRQQPGQSLTLIATANQGSEATYESGFVIDKFPISRPNLTFSTLTVSNMSPEDSSIYLCSVGRTGGGLRGYTFGSGTRLTVV.

This clone was picked up a small number of times. The chain employs TRBV7-9 and TRBJ1-2; 8 bases agree with TRBD1. This CDR3 is built from 16 residues. V lost 4 bases to trimming and J lost 7 bases; unmatched junction nucleotides: 14. From germline, CDR1 is SEHNR and CDR2 FQNEAQ (reference sequence). The DNA for the CDR3 is TGTGCCAGCAGCTACGGACAGGGAGGTGTAGATGGTGGCTACACCTTC. It translates to CASSYGQGGVDGGYTF.

Note on this clone: One end of the junction fails to match germline, which may point to a read error. The chain carries TRBV19 and TRBJ2-7; 11 bases agree with TRBD1. Germline-derived CDR1 and CDR2 are LNHDA and SQIVND (reference sequence). This CDR3 comprises 18 residues. CDR3 DNA: TGTGCCAGTAGTATAGACCCCCCCGGACAGGGGGCCTCCCACGAGCAGTACTTC. Its translation is CASSIDPPGQGASHEQYF.

This clone turned up a few times. The chain recombines TRBV28 with TRBJ2-7, with 9 bases aligning to TRBD2. With 10 bases clipped from V and 4 bases from J, the junction kept 8 bases outside the gene matches. CDR3 length: 13 amino acids. Per the germline V gene, CDR1 is MDHEN and CDR2 is SYDVKM. The DNA of the CDR3 is TGTGCCATCATGGTAGCGGGAGATTACGAGCAGTACTTC. Its protein product is CAIMVAGDYEQYF. The full variable domain, its missing parts supplied by reference TRBV28 and TRBJ2-7, is DVKVTQSSRYLVKRTGEKVFLECVQDMDHENMFWYRQDPGLGLRLIYFSYDVKMKEKGDIPEGYSVSREKKERFSLILESASTNQTSMYLCAIMVAGDYEQYFGPGTRLTVT.

This clone has just a few counts. V is TRBV28 and J is TRBJ2-5; TRBD1 agrees at 7 bases. CDR3 length equals 16 residues. J was trimmed by 0 bases and V by 4 bases; bases with no gene match: 8. Germline CDR1 and CDR2: MDHEN and SYDVKM. This CDR3 reads CASSSPRTGHQETQYF. CDR3 sequence (DNA): TGTGCCAGCAGTTCTCCCCGGACAGGCCACCAAGAGACCCAGTACTTC. The complete variable domain, with remaining parts taken from reference TRBV28 and TRBJ2-5, reads DVKVTQSSRYLVKRTGEKVFLECVQDMDHENMFWYRQDPGLGLRLIYFSYDVKMKEKGDIPEGYSVSREKKERFSLILESASTNQTSMYLCASSSPRTGHQETQYFGPGTRLLVL.

The chain links TRBV5-8 to TRBJ2-1, with 7 bases fitting TRBD2. Germline V gives CDR1 SGHTS, CDR2 YDEGEE. This CDR3 contains 15 residues. Trimming at V came to 4 bases and at J to 5 bases, leaving 9 bases not matched to a gene. The CDR3 coding sequence is TGTGCCAGCAGCGACCCCGGGGGGAACGACAATGAGCAGTTCTTC. Amino acids: CASSDPGGNDNEQFF.

The chain employs TRBV6-2 or TRBV6-3 and TRBJ2-7, with 11 positions matching TRBD2. This CDR3 spans 17 amino acids. Germline CDR1 is MNHEY and CDR2 is SVGEGT. V gave up 4 bases and J gave up 0 bases; unmatched junction bases: 8. CDR3 coding DNA: TGTGCCAGCAGTTCCCCTAGCGGGAGGTACTTCTCCTACGAGCAGTACTTC. It translates to CASSSPSGRYFSYEQYF.

The rearrangement uses TRBV19 and TRBJ2-7, with TRBD2 as a possible D gene (6 bases). The CDR3 is 15 residues long. Trimming shortened V by 0 bases and J by 2 bases, and 11 bases separated the two germline ends. CDR1 is LNHDA, CDR2 SQIVND, per germline (reference sequence). CDR3 region: CASSIDRGTPYEQYF. The CDR3 bases are TGTGCCAGTAGTATAGATCGCGGGACTCCCTACGAGCAGTACTTC.

In its sample, this clone was seen once. The chain is built from TRBV4-2 and TRBJ2-1, with TRBD1 matching 9 bases. CDR1 and CDR2 from the germline V gene are LGHNA and YNFKEQ. The V gene end was trimmed by 4 bases and the J gene end by 15 bases; junction bases not matched to a gene: 10. The CDR3 contains 13 residues. The CDR3 DNA reads TGTGCCAGCAGCCGCCCCCCGGACAGGGGTGTGTTCTTC. Translation gives CASSRPPDRGVFF.

V is TRBV30 and J is TRBJ2-5; TRBD2 is a possible D gene (6 bases). From germline, CDR1 is GTSNPN and CDR2 SVGIG (reference sequence). This CDR3 is built from 16 residues. Between the trimmed V and J ends, which lost 0 bases and 5 bases, there was a span of 19 bases. This CDR3 reads CAWSVSGGFDTETQYF. The CDR3 nucleotides read TGTGCCTGGAGTGTATCTGGGGGGTTCGATACGGAGACCCAGTACTTC.

The J gene is TRBJ1-4, the V gene TRBV9, with 7 bases aligning to TRBD1. V lost 0 bases, J lost 5 bases, and 4 bases stayed unmatched. The CDR3 extends over 15 amino acids. Germline CDR1 and CDR2: SGDLS and YYNGEE. DNA for the CDR3: TGTGCCAGCAGCGTAGAGAGGGGGCGAAATGAAAAACTGTTTTTT. Translated, it gives CASSVERGRNEKLFF.

This chain uses TRBV6-5 with TRBJ2-1; 9 positions agree with TRBD2. CDR3 length: 15 amino acids. J gave up 2 bases and V 5 bases, and 4 bases lay outside the gene matches. Germline loops: CDR1 MNHEY, CDR2 SVGAGI. The CDR3 bases are TGTGCCAGCAGTCTAGCGGGAAACGCCTACAATGAGCAGTTCTTC. This translates into CASSLAGNAYNEQFF.

V is TRBV27 and J is TRBJ1-6; TRBD1 matches 11 bases. CDR1 MNHEY and CDR2 SMNVEV come from the germline V gene (reference sequence). The CDR3 extends over 14 amino acids. Germline trimming cut 4 bases from V and 10 bases from J; bases unmatched to any gene: 3. The DNA for the CDR3 is TGTGCCAGCAGTTCGGACAGGGGGCACTCACCCCTCCACTTT. It translates to CASSSDRGHSPLHF.

The chain uses TRBV6-5 and TRBJ1-4; D call uncertain. Germline CDR1 is MNHEY and CDR2 is SVGAGI. Trimming stripped 2 bases from V and 8 bases from J, with 9 bases between. This CDR3 has 13 residues. CDR3 protein: CASSYGIAEKLFF. The CDR3 DNA follows: TGTGCCAGCAGTTACGGTATAGCGGAAAAACTGTTTTTT.

The chain uses TRBV11-2 and TRBJ1-1, with D maybe TRBD1 (5 bases). CDR3 length: 13 amino acids. The germline V gene encodes CDR1 SGHAT and CDR2 FQNNGV. V was cut by 1 base and J by 4 bases, with 7 bases left in between. The chain's CDR3 is CASSLAGGTEAFF. The DNA for the CDR3 is TGTGCCAGCAGCTTAGCGGGGGGCACTGAAGCTTTCTTT.

This chain joins TRBV7-9 and TRBJ1-1, with D unresolved. CDR1 SEHNR and CDR2 FQNEAQ come from the germline V gene (reference sequence). This CDR3 region has 14 residues. Between the trimmed V and J ends, which lost 7 bases and 0 bases, there was a span of 12 bases. In nucleotides, the CDR3 is TGTGCCAGCACCCGTGGAGAAATGAACACTGAAGCTTTCTTT. This gives the protein CASTRGEMNTEAFF.

The V and J genes are TRBV6-5 and TRBJ2-1; 13 positions match TRBD2. V lost 6 bases, J lost 9 bases, and 5 bases stayed unmatched. The CDR3 contains 14 residues. In germline, CDR1 is MNHEY, CDR2 SVGAGI. The CDR3 reads CASRRTSGSSEQFF. The CDR3 bases are TGTGCCAGCAGAAGGACTAGCGGGAGCAGTGAGCAGTTCTTC.

J is TRBJ1-5 and V is TRBV6-8; TRBD1 matches 7 bases. The CDR3 covers 16 residues. V shed 10 bases, J shed 0 bases, and the junction held 12 bases outside the gene matches. CDR1 is MNHGY, CDR2 SAAAGT, per germline. The CDR3 protein is CATLGGLCFSNQPQHF. The CDR3 nucleotides read TGTGCCACCCTAGGGGGCCTGTGCTTTAGCAATCAGCCCCAGCATTTT.

The rearrangement uses TRBV5-1 and TRBJ1-3; 7 bases agree with TRBD1. Germline lookup yields CDR1 SGHRS and CDR2 YFSETQ. The CDR3 has 15 residues. J gave up 9 bases and V 2 bases, and 11 bases lay outside the gene matches. The CDR3 here is CASSFGGQAYSTIYF. CDR3 DNA: TGCGCCAGCAGCTTCGGCGGACAGGCATATAGCACCATATATTTT.

The J gene is TRBJ1-6, the V gene TRBV6-1; D may be TRBD1 (6 bases). Trimming left V 4 bases short and J 6 bases short, with 16 bases between. In germline, CDR1 is MNHNS, CDR2 SASEGT. The CDR3 consists of 16 residues. The CDR3 nucleotides read TGTGCCAGCAGTGTTTCATCAGGGGTCCCTAATTCACCCCTCCACTTT. As protein: CASSVSSGVPNSPLHF.